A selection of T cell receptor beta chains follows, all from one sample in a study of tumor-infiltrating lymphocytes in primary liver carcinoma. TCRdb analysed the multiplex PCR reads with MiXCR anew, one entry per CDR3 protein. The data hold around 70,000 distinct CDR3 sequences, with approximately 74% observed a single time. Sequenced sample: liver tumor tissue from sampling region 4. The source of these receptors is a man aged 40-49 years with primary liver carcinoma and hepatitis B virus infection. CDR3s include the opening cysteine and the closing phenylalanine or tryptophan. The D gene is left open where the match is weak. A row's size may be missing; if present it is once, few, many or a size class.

cdr3_aa: CSSGLAGDVTGELFF
cdr3_nt: TGCTCCAGCGGTCTAGCGGGAGATGTCACCGGGGAGTTGTTTTTT
cdr3_length: 15
v_call: TRBV4-1
clone_size: -
d_call: TRBD2
j_call: TRBJ2-2

cdr3_aa: CSTRAGTSGRGVHEQYF
cdr3_nt: TGCAGTACTAGAGCCGGGACTAGCGGTCGGGGGGTCCACGAGCAGTACTTC
cdr3_length: 17
v_call: TRBV20-1
clone_size: -
d_call: TRBD2
j_call: TRBJ2-7

cdr3_aa: CASSQEPGRPSGCYTF
cdr3_nt: TGCGCCAGCAGCCAAGAGCCAGGACGTCCATCAGGATGCTACACCTTC
cdr3_length: 16
v_call: TRBV4-1
clone_size: once
d_call: -
j_call: TRBJ1-2

cdr3_aa: CSASPGLGLPEQFF
cdr3_nt: TGCAGTGCTTCGCCGGGACTAGGTTTACCTGAGCAGTTCTTC
cdr3_length: 14
v_call: TRBV20-1
clone_size: -
d_call: TRBD2
j_call: TRBJ2-1

cdr3_aa: CASSLSGRALETQYF
cdr3_nt: TGTGCCAGCAGCCTCAGCGGGAGGGCCTTAGAGACCCAGTACTTC
cdr3_length: 15
v_call: TRBV12-3/TRBV12-4
clone_size: many
d_call: TRBD2
j_call: TRBJ2-5

cdr3_aa: CASCSWSSGYSSSYNEQFF
cdr3_nt: TGTGCCAGCTGCAGTTGGTCTAGCGGTTATTCTAGCTCCTACAATGAGCAGTTCTTC
cdr3_length: 19
v_call: TRBV6-5
clone_size: many
d_call: TRBD2
j_call: TRBJ2-1

cdr3_aa: CAWSTGDTEAFF
cdr3_nt: TGTGCCTGGTCAACAGGGGACACTGAAGCTTTCTTT
cdr3_length: 12
v_call: TRBV30
clone_size: many
d_call: TRBD1
j_call: TRBJ1-1

cdr3_aa: CSVEDAAVDPGELFF
cdr3_nt: TGCAGCGTTGAAGACGCCGCGGTAGACCCCGGAGAGCTGTTTTTT
cdr3_length: 15
v_call: TRBV29-1
clone_size: once
d_call: -
j_call: TRBJ2-2

cdr3_aa: CSVRDLLPSQPQHF
cdr3_nt: TGCAGTGTTAGAGATTTACTCCCGTCTCAGCCCCAGCATTTT
cdr3_length: 14
v_call: TRBV20-1
clone_size: -
d_call: -
j_call: TRBJ1-5

cdr3_aa: CSVRQGNPYEQYF
cdr3_nt: TGCAGCGTTAGACAGGGGAATCCTTACGAGCAGTACTTC
cdr3_length: 13
v_call: TRBV29-1
clone_size: -
d_call: TRBD1
j_call: TRBJ2-7

cdr3_aa: CASSLTLFRGRGGLETQYF
cdr3_nt: TGTGCCAGCAGCTTAACGTTATTCCGCGGGCGGGGGGGATTAGAGACCCAGTACTTC
cdr3_length: 19
v_call: TRBV7-3
clone_size: -
d_call: TRBD2
j_call: TRBJ2-5

cdr3_aa: CASTPRRDPLELFF
cdr3_nt: TGTGCCAGCACCCCGAGAAGGGACCCCCTGGAGCTGTTTTTT
cdr3_length: 14
v_call: TRBV7-9
clone_size: many
d_call: -
j_call: TRBJ2-2

cdr3_aa: CASSSGSGVNVLTF
cdr3_nt: TGTGCCAGCAGTTCAGGGTCTGGGGTCAACGTCCTGACTTTC
cdr3_length: 14
v_call: TRBV6-1
clone_size: -
d_call: -
j_call: TRBJ2-6

cdr3_aa: CASSFDRGRVGTEELFF
cdr3_nt: TGTGCCAGCAGCTTTGATCGGGGCAGGGTCGGCACCGAGGAGCTGTTTTTC
cdr3_length: 17
v_call: TRBV11-2
clone_size: -
d_call: -
j_call: TRBJ2-2

cdr3_aa: CASRVQGLANTGGLFF
cdr3_nt: TGTGCCAGCAGAGTCCAGGGCCTTGCGAACACCGGGGGGCTGTTTTTT
cdr3_length: 16
v_call: TRBV28
clone_size: -
d_call: -
j_call: TRBJ2-2

cdr3_aa: CASSQGWRRGSTDTQYF
cdr3_nt: TGCGCCAGCAGCCAGGGGTGGAGGCGGGGAAGCACAGATACGCAGTATTTT
cdr3_length: 17
v_call: TRBV4-1
clone_size: many
d_call: -
j_call: TRBJ2-3

cdr3_aa: CASSQAPLHEQYF
cdr3_nt: TGTGCCAGCAGCCAAGCCCCCCTCCACGAGCAGTACTTC
cdr3_length: 13
v_call: TRBV14
clone_size: many
d_call: -
j_call: TRBJ2-7

cdr3_aa: CASSSRCNGRIYEQFF
cdr3_nt: TGTGCCAGCAGCTCGCGCTGCAACGGGAGGATCTATGAGCAATTCTTC
cdr3_length: 16
v_call: TRBV11-2
clone_size: -
d_call: TRBD2
j_call: TRBJ2-1

cdr3_aa: CSRASNRVSYKHYF
cdr3_nt: TGCAGTCGGGCCTCGAACAGGGTATCCTACAAGCACTACTTC
cdr3_length: 14
v_call: TRBV29-1
clone_size: -
d_call: -
j_call: TRBJ2-7

cdr3_aa: CASSTISWEQYF
cdr3_nt: TGTGCAAGCAGTACCATATCGTGGGAGCAGTACTTC
cdr3_length: 12
v_call: TRBV6-5
clone_size: -
d_call: -
j_call: TRBJ2-7

cdr3_aa: CGRSDRVTYEQYF
cdr3_nt: TGTGGCAGATCCGACAGGGTCACCTACGAGCAGTACTTC
cdr3_length: 13
v_call: TRBV28
clone_size: -
d_call: TRBD1
j_call: TRBJ2-7

cdr3_aa: CASSLSVGVSYEWYF
cdr3_nt: TGTGCCAGCAGCCTGTCTGTGGGAGTATCCTACGAGTGGTACTTC
cdr3_length: 15
v_call: TRBV11-2
clone_size: -
d_call: -
j_call: TRBJ2-7

cdr3_aa: CASRLGGQGGELFF
cdr3_nt: TGCGCCAGCAGACTAGGGGGCCAGGGCGGGGAGCTGTTTTTT
cdr3_length: 14
v_call: TRBV4-1
clone_size: many
d_call: TRBD1
j_call: TRBJ2-2

cdr3_aa: CASSAEAGGSLGYTF
cdr3_nt: TGTGCCAGCAGCGCGGAAGCGGGCGGCTCTTTAGGCTACACCTTC
cdr3_length: 15
v_call: TRBV9
clone_size: -
d_call: -
j_call: TRBJ1-2

cdr3_aa: CNIATGTGANILTF
cdr3_nt: TGCAACATTGCTACAGGGACTGGGGCCAACATCCTGACTTTC
cdr3_length: 14
v_call: TRBV29-1
clone_size: once
d_call: -
j_call: TRBJ2-6

cdr3_aa: CVSGYGQGRAFF
cdr3_nt: TGTGTTAGTGGTTACGGACAGGGACGGGCTTTCTTT
cdr3_length: 12
v_call: TRBV12-5
clone_size: -
d_call: TRBD1
j_call: TRBJ1-1

cdr3_aa: CASCLVGSGELFF
cdr3_nt: TGTGCTAGTTGTTTGGTGGGCTCGGGGGAGCTGTTTTTT
cdr3_length: 13
v_call: TRBV12-5
clone_size: -
d_call: -
j_call: TRBJ2-2

cdr3_aa: CASSKGTSGTTTQYF
cdr3_nt: TGTGCCAGCAGCAAGGGGACTAGCGGGACTACGACCCAGTACTTC
cdr3_length: 15
v_call: TRBV3-1
clone_size: -
d_call: TRBD2
j_call: TRBJ2-5

cdr3_aa: CASTVTANTGELFF
cdr3_nt: TGTGCCAGCACCGTGACAGCGAACACCGGGGAGCTGTTTTTT
cdr3_length: 14
v_call: TRBV2
clone_size: -
d_call: -
j_call: TRBJ2-2

cdr3_aa: CAASPGQLDTGELFF
cdr3_nt: TGTGCCGCGTCCCCGGGACAGTTGGACACCGGGGAGCTGTTTTTT
cdr3_length: 15
v_call: TRBV7-9
clone_size: -
d_call: TRBD1
j_call: TRBJ2-2

cdr3_aa: CASNQDTGSADTQYF
cdr3_nt: TGTGCCAGCAACCAAGATACGGGAAGCGCAGATACGCAGTATTTT
cdr3_length: 15
v_call: TRBV4-2
clone_size: -
d_call: -
j_call: TRBJ2-3

cdr3_aa: CSIGTGVYNEQFF
cdr3_nt: TGCAGCATCGGGACAGGGGTATACAACGAGCAGTTCTTC
cdr3_length: 13
v_call: TRBV29-1
clone_size: few
d_call: TRBD1
j_call: TRBJ2-1

cdr3_aa: CASKTGSDTGELSF
cdr3_nt: TGTGCTAGCAAGACAGGGAGCGACACCGGGGAGCTGTCTTTT
cdr3_length: 14
v_call: TRBV6-1
clone_size: -
d_call: TRBD1
j_call: TRBJ2-2

cdr3_aa: CASSYAYDSNQPQHF
cdr3_nt: TGTGCCAGCAGTTATGCATACGATAGCAATCAGCCCCAGCATTTT
cdr3_length: 15
v_call: TRBV6-1
clone_size: -
d_call: -
j_call: TRBJ1-5

cdr3_aa: CGSSLGLAGEVENDQFF
cdr3_nt: TGTGGCAGCAGCCTGGGACTAGCGGGAGAAGTTGAGAATGATCAGTTCTTC
cdr3_length: 17
v_call: TRBV11-1
clone_size: -
d_call: TRBD2
j_call: TRBJ2-1

cdr3_aa: CASSLGERRDRPYERYF
cdr3_nt: TGCGCCAGCAGCTTGGGAGAACGACGGGACAGACCCTACGAGCGGTACTTC
cdr3_length: 17
v_call: TRBV5-1
clone_size: -
d_call: TRBD1
j_call: TRBJ2-7

cdr3_aa: CANSPGSDRVGSPFHF
cdr3_nt: TGTGCCAACAGTCCAGGCTCGGACAGGGTGGGATCACCCTTCCACTTT
cdr3_length: 16
v_call: TRBV12-3/TRBV12-4
clone_size: -
d_call: TRBD1
j_call: TRBJ1-6

cdr3_aa: CASSLGGSQETQYF
cdr3_nt: TGTGCCAGCAGCTTGGGCGGCTCCCAAGAGACCCAGTACTTC
cdr3_length: 14
v_call: TRBV11-2
clone_size: medium-sized
d_call: -
j_call: TRBJ2-5

cdr3_aa: CASTSPQTWGGSNQTQHF
cdr3_nt: TGTGCCAGCACCTCCCCTCAGACATGGGGCGGGAGCAATCAGACCCAGCATTTT
cdr3_length: 18
v_call: TRBV6-6
clone_size: -
d_call: -
j_call: TRBJ1-5

cdr3_aa: CASSQDLGVTQYF
cdr3_nt: TGTGCCAGCAGCCAAGACCTGGGAGTTACGCAGTATTTT
cdr3_length: 13
v_call: TRBV4-2
clone_size: -
d_call: -
j_call: TRBJ2-3